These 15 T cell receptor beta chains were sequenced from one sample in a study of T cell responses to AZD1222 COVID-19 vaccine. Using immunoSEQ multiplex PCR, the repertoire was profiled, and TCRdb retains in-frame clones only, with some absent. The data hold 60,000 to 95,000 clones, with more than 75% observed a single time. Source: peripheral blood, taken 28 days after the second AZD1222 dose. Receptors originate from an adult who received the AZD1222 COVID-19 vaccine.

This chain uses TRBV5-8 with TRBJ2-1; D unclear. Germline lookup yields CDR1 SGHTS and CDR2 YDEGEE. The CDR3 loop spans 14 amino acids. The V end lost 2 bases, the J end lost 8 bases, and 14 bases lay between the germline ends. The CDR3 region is CASSFQGWVHEQFF. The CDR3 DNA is TGTGCCAGCAGCTTTCAAGGGTGGGTGCATGAGCAGTTCTTC.

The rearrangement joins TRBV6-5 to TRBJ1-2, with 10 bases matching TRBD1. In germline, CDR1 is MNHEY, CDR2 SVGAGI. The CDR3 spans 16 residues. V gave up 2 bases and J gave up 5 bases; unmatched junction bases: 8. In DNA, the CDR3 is TGTGCCAGCAGTTACAGTGGACTGGGACAGGGGTATGGCTACACCTTC. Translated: CASSYSGLGQGYGYTF.

The CDR3 DNA reads TGTGCCAGCAGCTTAGGGACAGGTAGAAATGAAAAACTGTTTTTT. This translates into CASSLGTGRNEKLFF. V and J are TRBV7-9 and TRBJ1-4; TRBD1 matches 7 bases. J was trimmed by 5 bases and V by 1 base; bases with no gene match: 4. The CDR3 runs to 15 residues. Germline values: CDR1 SEHNR, CDR2 FQNEAQ (reference sequence).

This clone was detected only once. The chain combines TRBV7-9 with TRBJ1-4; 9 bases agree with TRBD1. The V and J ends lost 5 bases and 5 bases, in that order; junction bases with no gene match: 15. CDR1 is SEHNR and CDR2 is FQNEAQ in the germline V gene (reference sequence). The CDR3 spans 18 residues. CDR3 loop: CASSPSPGSGQGNEKLFF. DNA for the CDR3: TGTGCCAGCAGCCCGAGTCCCGGCTCGGGACAGGGAAATGAAAAACTGTTTTTT.

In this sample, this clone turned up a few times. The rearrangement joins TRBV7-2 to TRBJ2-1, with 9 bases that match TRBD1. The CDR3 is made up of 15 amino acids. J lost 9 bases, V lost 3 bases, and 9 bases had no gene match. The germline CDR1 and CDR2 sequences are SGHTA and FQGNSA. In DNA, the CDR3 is TGTGCCAGCAGCTTTTTGGGACAGGGCGCGAGTGAGCAGTTCTTC. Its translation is CASSFLGQGASEQFF.

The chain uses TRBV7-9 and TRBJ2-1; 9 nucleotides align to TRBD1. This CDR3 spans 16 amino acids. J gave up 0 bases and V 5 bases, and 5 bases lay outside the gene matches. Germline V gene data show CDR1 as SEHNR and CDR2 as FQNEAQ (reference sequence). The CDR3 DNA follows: TGTGCCAGCAGCGTAGACAGGGGGAGCTCCTACAATGAGCAGTTCTTC. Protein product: CASSVDRGSSYNEQFF.

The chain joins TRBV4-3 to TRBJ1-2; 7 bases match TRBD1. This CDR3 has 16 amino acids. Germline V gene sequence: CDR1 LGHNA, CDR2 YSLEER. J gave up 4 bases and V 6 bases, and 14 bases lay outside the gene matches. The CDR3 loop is CASSRSGAGGSYGYTF. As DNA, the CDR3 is TGCGCCAGCAGTCGATCAGGGGCAGGGGGGAGCTATGGCTACACCTTC.

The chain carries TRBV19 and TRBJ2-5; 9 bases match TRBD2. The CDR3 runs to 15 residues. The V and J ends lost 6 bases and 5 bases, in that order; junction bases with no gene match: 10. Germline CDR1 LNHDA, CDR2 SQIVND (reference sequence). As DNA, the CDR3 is TGTGCCAGTAGGAGACTAGCGGTGGAGTCTGAGACCCAGTACTTC. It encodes CASRRLAVESETQYF.

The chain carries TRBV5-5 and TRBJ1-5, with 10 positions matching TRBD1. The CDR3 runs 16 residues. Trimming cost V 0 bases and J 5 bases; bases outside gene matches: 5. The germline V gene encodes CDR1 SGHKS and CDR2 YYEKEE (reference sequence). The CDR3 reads CASSLVRGTGDQPQHF. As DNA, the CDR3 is TGTGCCAGCAGCTTGGTAAGGGGGACAGGGGATCAGCCCCAGCATTTT.

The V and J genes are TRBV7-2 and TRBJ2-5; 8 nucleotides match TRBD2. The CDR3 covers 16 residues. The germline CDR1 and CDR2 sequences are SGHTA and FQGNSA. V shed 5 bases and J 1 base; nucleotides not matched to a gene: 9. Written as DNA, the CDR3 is TGTGCCAGCAGCGCAACCGGGACTAGTCCCCAAGAGACCCAGTACTTC. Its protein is CASSATGTSPQETQYF.

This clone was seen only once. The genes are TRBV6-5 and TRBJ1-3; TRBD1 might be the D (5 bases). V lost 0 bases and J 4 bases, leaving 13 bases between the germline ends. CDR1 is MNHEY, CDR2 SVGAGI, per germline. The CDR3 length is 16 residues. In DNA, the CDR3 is TGTGCCAGCAGTTACTCGTTCACCAGGGAAGGAAACACCATATATTTT. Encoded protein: CASSYSFTREGNTIYF.

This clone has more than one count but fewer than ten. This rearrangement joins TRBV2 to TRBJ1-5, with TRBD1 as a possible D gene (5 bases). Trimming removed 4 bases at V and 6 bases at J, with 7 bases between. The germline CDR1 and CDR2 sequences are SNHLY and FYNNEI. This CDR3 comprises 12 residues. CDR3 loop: CASSAGRQPQHF. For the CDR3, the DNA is TGTGCCAGCAGTGCAGGGCGTCAGCCCCAGCATTTT.

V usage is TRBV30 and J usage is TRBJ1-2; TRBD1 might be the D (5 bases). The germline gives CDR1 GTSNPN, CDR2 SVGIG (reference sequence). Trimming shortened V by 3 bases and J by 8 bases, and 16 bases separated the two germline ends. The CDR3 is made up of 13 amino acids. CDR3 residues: CAWRGVQGGGYTF. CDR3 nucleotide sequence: TGTGCCTGGAGAGGGGTCCAGGGAGGAGGCTACACCTTC.

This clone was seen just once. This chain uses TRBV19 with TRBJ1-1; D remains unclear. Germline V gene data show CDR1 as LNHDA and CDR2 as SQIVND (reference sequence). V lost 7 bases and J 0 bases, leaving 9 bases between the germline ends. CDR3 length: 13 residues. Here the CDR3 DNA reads TGTGCCAGTACCATTCGGTTGAACACTGAAGCTTTCTTT. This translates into CASTIRLNTEAFF.

Here the CDR3 reads CASSPRIGDYEQYF. CDR3 bases: TGTGCCAGCTCACCACGTATAGGGGACTACGAGCAGTACTTC. The V and J genes are TRBV18 and TRBJ2-7; TRBD1 is a possible D gene (5 bases). Trimming left V 1 base short and J 3 bases short, with 10 bases between. Looked up from germline, CDR1 is KGHSH and CDR2 is LQKENI. The CDR3 length is 14 residues.